The 16 T cell receptor beta chains reported below all come from one sample, sequenced in a study of cytomegalovirus exposure and HLA in healthy donors. PCR used 60 Vbeta primers and 13 Jbeta primers. Clones were sequenced by immunoSEQ multiplex PCR, and TCRdb holds only the in-frame ones, with some missing. The table has about 120,000 clones, about 80% seen once. The sequencing input was PBMCs. These receptors originate from a woman aged 18-30 years in good health and CMV-seronegative.

This sequence joins TRBV6-4 and TRBJ2-1; 13 nucleotides line up with TRBD2. V shed 5 bases, J shed 4 bases, and the junction held 8 bases outside the gene matches. The CDR3 length is 17 residues. Germline values: CDR1 MRHNA, CDR2 SNTAGT. CDR3 loop: CASSLGLAGAPYNEQFF. As DNA, the CDR3 is TGTGCCAGCAGTCTCGGACTAGCGGGGGCCCCTTACAATGAGCAGTTCTTC.

This chain uses TRBV7-9 with TRBJ2-5; 7 bases match TRBD1. The CDR3 runs to 14 residues. Germline V lookup: CDR1 SEHNR, CDR2 FQNEAQ (reference sequence). The junction had 4 bases not matched to a gene; V was cut back by 4 bases and J by 2 bases. The CDR3 sequence is CASSSSTGQETQYF. The CDR3 DNA reads as TGTGCCAGCAGCTCTTCGACAGGGCAAGAGACCCAGTACTTC.

This clone has a single count. The chain couples TRBV6-6 to TRBJ1-5, with 7 bases identical to TRBD1. The J segment lost 3 bases and the V segment lost 2 bases, leaving 7 bases of the junction unmatched. The CDR3 has 16 amino acids. Germline CDR1 reads MNHNY; CDR2 reads SVGAGI (reference sequence). DNA of the CDR3: TGTGCCAGCAGTTACCTCACAGGGGATTCCAATCAGCCCCAGCATTTT. Translated: CASSYLTGDSNQPQHF.

This clone was counted a single time. The chain carries TRBV11-2 and TRBJ1-1; 10 positions agree with TRBD1. Germline V gene sequence: CDR1 SGHAT, CDR2 FQNNGV. V dropped 7 bases and J dropped 10; count of bases not matched to a gene: 9. This CDR3 has 13 residues. The CDR3 loop is CASTSWTGGIAFF. The CDR3 bases are TGTGCCAGCACCTCCTGGACAGGGGGTATAGCTTTCTTT.

The V gene is TRBV6-5, the J gene TRBJ2-2; a weak D match, TRBD2 (5 bases). V lost 7 bases, J lost 4 bases, and 16 bases lay in between. Germline V gene sequence: CDR1 MNHEY, CDR2 SVGAGI. CDR3 length equals 15 residues. The DNA of the CDR3 is TGTGCCAGCACCGTACGTCTCGGGGTCACCGGGGAGCTGTTTTTT. As protein: CASTVRLGVTGELFF.

J is TRBJ1-3 and V is TRBV7-9; TRBD1 is a possible D gene (6 bases). CDR1 and CDR2 (germline): SEHNR, FQNEAQ (reference sequence). V was cut by 6 bases and J by 7 bases, with 13 bases left in between. This CDR3 is 13 amino acids long. The CDR3 coding sequence is TGTGCCAGCAGTTTACAGGGTGGGAACACCATATATTTT. Translation gives CASSLQGGNTIYF.

In its sample, this clone was seen once. The J gene is TRBJ2-2, the V gene TRBV7-8; D unresolved. Germline values: CDR1 SGHVS, CDR2 FQNEAQ. V was trimmed by 1 base and J by 7 bases, leaving 7 bases between them. This CDR3 is built from 13 residues. CDR3 in amino acids: CASSLDSGGELFF. In DNA, the CDR3 is TGTGCCAGCAGCTTAGATTCCGGCGGGGAGCTGTTTTTT.

This clone was seen a handful of times. The rearrangement uses TRBV18 and TRBJ2-5; 14 nucleotides align to TRBD2. Trimming cost V 3 bases and J 4 bases; bases outside gene matches: 10. Looked up from germline, CDR1 is KGHSH and CDR2 is LQKENI. The CDR3 has 18 amino acids. The CDR3 region is CASSPTSGTSGSGETQYF. DNA of the CDR3: TGTGCCAGCTCACCTACTTCAGGGACTAGCGGGAGCGGAGAGACCCAGTACTTC.

The genes are TRBV10-2 and TRBJ2-7; 8 bases fit TRBD2. This CDR3 contains 14 residues. CDR1 and CDR2 from the germline V gene are WSHSY and SAAADI. V shed 6 bases, J shed 3 bases, and the junction held 7 bases outside the gene matches. CDR3 DNA: TGCGCCAGCAGCGCTCCGGGACTAGACTACGAGCAGTACTTC. This codes for CASSAPGLDYEQYF.

With regard to this clone: A junction boundary mismatches the germline segment, possibly from a read error. This sample also contains other DNA sequences that code for the same CDR3. The V gene is TRBV7-2, the J gene TRBJ1-6, with 8 nucleotides matching TRBD1. The germline gives CDR1 SGHTA, CDR2 FQGNSA. CDR3 length equals 15 residues. DNA of the CDR3: TGTGCCAGCAGTGCAGGGGGCCTTTATAATTCCCCCCTCCACTTT. This gives the protein CASSAGGLYNSPLHF.

V and J are TRBV9 and TRBJ2-5, with a weak D call TRBD2 (5 bases). Germline V lookup: CDR1 SGDLS, CDR2 YYNGEE. CDR3 length: 15 amino acids. V lost 2 bases to trimming and J lost 4 bases, with 15 bases between them. The CDR3 sequence: CASSVGVLEAETQYF. The DNA for the CDR3 is TGTGCCAGCAGCGTGGGAGTACTGGAGGCAGAGACCCAGTACTTC. Combining the CDR3 with reference TRBV9 and TRBJ2-5 gives the whole variable domain DSGVTQTPKHLITATGQRVTLRCSPRSGDLSVYWYQQSLDQGLQFLIQYYNGEERAKGNILERFSAQQFPDLHSELNLSSLELGDSALYFCASSVGVLEAETQYFGPGTRLLVL.

The chain couples TRBV6-5 to TRBJ2-7; 11 bases line up with TRBD2. Germline V gene lookup returns CDR1 MNHEY and CDR2 SVGAGI. The junction had 3 bases not matched to a gene; V was cut back by 5 bases and J by 0 bases. The CDR3 length is 15 residues. The CDR3 loop is CASSPGTSGSYEQYF. CDR3 DNA sequence: TGTGCCAGCAGTCCCGGGACTAGCGGCTCCTACGAGCAGTACTTC.

In this sample, this clone turned up a few times. Other nucleotide sequences in the sample specify the same CDR3. V usage is TRBV19 and J usage is TRBJ1-5, with a possible D match to TRBD1 (5 bases). There are 14 residues in the CDR3. Per the germline V gene, CDR1 is LNHDA and CDR2 is SQIVND (reference sequence). Between the trimmed V and J ends, which lost 1 base and 1 base, there was a span of 5 bases. CDR3 loop: CASSIGGSNQPQHF. CDR3 in DNA: TGTGCCAGTAGTATAGGGGGCAGCAATCAGCCCCAGCATTTT.

V gene TRBV7-8 combines with J gene TRBJ1-5, with unresolved D. Germline V gene sequence: CDR1 SGHVS, CDR2 FQNEAQ. Trimming stripped 6 bases from V and 6 bases from J, with 18 bases between. The CDR3 is 15 amino acids. The CDR3 coding sequence is TGTGCCAGCAGTCCCGGGTCCGGGTTTGTTCAGCCCCAGCATTTT. As protein: CASSPGSGFVQPQHF.

V and J are TRBV11-2 and TRBJ2-7, with 8 positions matching TRBD2. Looked up from germline, CDR1 is SGHAT and CDR2 is FQNNGV. This CDR3 contains 15 residues. The V segment lost 6 bases and the J segment 2 bases; nucleotides outside the gene matches: 9. Here the CDR3 reads CASRKLAVAPYEQYF. The CDR3 DNA follows: TGTGCCAGCAGGAAACTAGCGGTTGCCCCCTACGAGCAGTACTTC.

This chain uses TRBV6-5 with TRBJ2-1, with D hard to call. Germline lookup yields CDR1 MNHEY and CDR2 SVGAGI. V shed 6 bases and J shed 3 bases, with 15 bases lying between them. The CDR3 has 15 residues. CDR3 residues: CASRPTHSFYNEQFF. As DNA, the CDR3 is TGTGCCAGCAGGCCGACTCATTCTTTCTACAATGAGCAGTTCTTC.